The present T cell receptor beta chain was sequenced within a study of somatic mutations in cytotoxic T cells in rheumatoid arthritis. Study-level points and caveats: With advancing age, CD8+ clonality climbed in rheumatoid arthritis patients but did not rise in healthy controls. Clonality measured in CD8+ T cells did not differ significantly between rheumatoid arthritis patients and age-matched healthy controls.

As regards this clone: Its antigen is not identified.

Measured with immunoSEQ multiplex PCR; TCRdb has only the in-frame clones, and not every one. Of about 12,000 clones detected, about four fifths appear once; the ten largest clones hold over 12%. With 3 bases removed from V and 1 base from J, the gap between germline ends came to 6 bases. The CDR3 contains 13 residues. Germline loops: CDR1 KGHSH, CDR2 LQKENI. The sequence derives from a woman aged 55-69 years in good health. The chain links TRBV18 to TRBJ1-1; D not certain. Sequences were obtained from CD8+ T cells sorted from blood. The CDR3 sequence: CASSPAANTEAFF. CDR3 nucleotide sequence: TGTGCCAGCTCACCGGCCGCGAACACTGAAGCTTTCTTT.